This TCR beta chain was sequenced for a study of T cell repertoires in cytomegalovirus infection. Across the study: Indications of both CMV infection and matching HLA type were provided by public TCR beta signatures. Overall study findings and caveats: Public TCR beta family frequency separated CMV-and-HLA carriers, including in an independent cohort. HLA-C-restricted CMV clonotypes gave the most frequent clonotype in two of eight donors.

TCRdb processed the reads anew with MiXCR; each CDR3 protein has one entry. The sample lists some 130,000 distinct CDR3 sequences; under 30% were seen once. Comment on this clonotype: Its matching antigen is unknown.

This CDR3 comprises 16 residues. The germline gives CDR1 MGHRA, CDR2 YSYEKL. With 0 bases removed from V and 1 base from J, the gap between germline ends came to 13 bases. The clonotype was recovered from a human donor in good health (CMV status not recorded). Some clones in this sample may be carry-over from other donors' samples. The chain uses TRBV4-1 and TRBJ2-7; D call uncertain. The sample comprised PBMCs, sequenced either directly or after in vitro stimulation (not recorded which). In DNA, the CDR3 is TGCGCCAGCAGCCAAGATCACGGTATGAATTCCTACGAGCAGTACTTC. Protein sequence: CASSQDHGMNSYEQYF.